These T cell receptor beta chains were read from a single sample in a study of blood T cell repertoires in COVID-19. Sequencing used immunoSEQ multiplex PCR; TCRdb keeps in-frame clones, though not all of them. There are 200,000 to 250,000 clones in the sample; approximately 85% occur only once, and roughly 2% lies in the top ten. Sequenced: PBMCs or T cells enriched from blood (not recorded which). The origin of the receptors is a woman in her 50s who had recovered from COVID-19. Each CDR3 is given with its conserved first and last residue. D genes are given only for firm matches. Clone size appears in some rows only: once, few, many, or a class for an expanded clone.

j_call	d_call	v_call	clone_size	cdr3_aa	cdr3_nt
TRBJ1-2	TRBD1	TRBV18	NA	CASSQGQGEDGYTF	TGTGCCAGCTCACAAGGACAGGGGGAAGATGGCTACACCTTC
TRBJ1-1	NA	TRBV27	NA	CASTRNPRLAEAFF	TGTGCCAGCACGAGGAACCCTCGGTTGGCTGAAGCTTTCTTT
TRBJ1-1	NA	TRBV19	NA	CASSISVRHTNTEAFF	TGTGCCAGTAGTATAAGTGTGAGGCACACTAACACTGAAGCTTTCTTT
TRBJ2-7	TRBD2	TRBV7-6	NA	CASSEAGNSYEQYF	TGTGCCAGCAGTGAAGCGGGGAACTCCTACGAGCAGTACTTC
TRBJ1-1	TRBD1	TRBV28	NA	CASSLKGQGNTEAFF	TGTGCCAGCAGTTTAAAGGGACAGGGTAACACTGAAGCTTTCTTT
TRBJ1-2	NA	TRBV7-2	NA	CASSPTPDSNYGYTF	TGTGCCAGCAGCCCAACCCCCGACAGTAACTATGGCTACACCTTC
TRBJ1-1	TRBD1	TRBV9	NA	CASSLDRVGTEAFF	TGTGCCAGCAGCTTAGACAGGGTGGGCACTGAAGCTTTCTTT
TRBJ2-1	NA	TRBV2	NA	CASSSRPQGVPYNEQFF	TGTGCCAGCAGCTCCAGACCCCAGGGTGTCCCCTACAATGAGCAGTTCTTC
TRBJ1-1	TRBD1	TRBV10-1	NA	CASSRDRGAAFF	TGCGCCAGCAGTCGGGACAGGGGCGCAGCTTTCTTT
TRBJ1-4	TRBD1	TRBV19	NA	CASSITGGASTNEKLFF	TGTGCCAGTAGTATAACAGGGGGCGCGTCAACTAATGAAAAACTGTTTTTT
TRBJ1-2	NA	TRBV9	few	CASSVVTSLGAFNYGYTF	TGTGCCAGCAGCGTAGTGACCAGTCTAGGAGCGTTCAACTATGGCTACACCTTC
TRBJ1-4	TRBD1	TRBV4-1	once	CASTPQGMANEKLFF	TGCGCCAGCACCCCACAGGGGATGGCTAATGAAAAACTGTTTTTT
TRBJ2-1	TRBD2	TRBV19	NA	CASNEGLSGRAYNEQFF	TGTGCCAGTAATGAGGGGCTAAGCGGGAGGGCCTACAATGAGCAGTTCTTC